This TCR beta chain was found in a study of blood T cell repertoires in COVID-19. Study summary: Acute-phase and convalescent COVID-19 samples originated in the United States, Italy and Spain. T cells, B-cell-depleted T cells, or PBMCs provided the cDNA or gDNA that served as material.

The CDR3 length is 14 residues. Germline V gene data show CDR1 as SGHRS and CDR2 as YFSETQ. V trimming: 4 bases; J trimming: 3 bases; junction bases outside the gene matches: 6. How the authors handled the data: For nucleated cells, counts were estimated from reference gene primer amplification. Data came from immunoSEQ multiplex PCR; TCRdb stores just in-frame clones and leaves some out. Clonal size and the V and J genes are those of that table, whereas D and trimming came from the DNA. The table shows 140,000 or so clones, with 80% occurring only once. Sample: peripheral blood. The sequence derives from a woman aged 45 to 65 with acute or convalescent COVID-19. V and J are TRBV5-1 and TRBJ1-1; TRBD1 aligns across 7 bases. CDR3: CASSIRQGDTEAFF. CDR3 coding DNA: TGCGCCAGCAGCATCCGACAGGGCGACACTGAAGCTTTCTTT.